These 14 T cell receptor beta chains share one sample of origin, sequenced in a study of blood T cell repertoires in COVID-19. Repertoires were generated with immunoSEQ multiplex PCR, while TCRdb's copy carries only in-frame clones and drops some. The table lists hundreds of thousands of clones, roughly 76% of them singletons. The sample was peripheral blood. The receptors were sampled from a woman aged 80 or over with COVID-19, enrolled during active disease.

This sequence joins TRBV27 and TRBJ2-1; D perhaps matches TRBD2 (5 bases). The germline CDR1 and CDR2 sequences are MNHEY and SMNVEV (reference sequence). Trimming cost V 6 bases and J 9 bases, with 24 bases left between them. The length of the CDR3 is 16 residues. The CDR3 here is CASRPFSGVGSAEQFF. CDR3 sequence (DNA): TGTGCCAGCAGGCCTTTTTCCGGGGTAGGGTCGGCTGAGCAGTTCTTC.

This sequence joins TRBV12-3 or TRBV12-4 and TRBJ2-3; TRBD2 is a possible D gene (5 bases). Trimming removed 6 bases from V and 4 bases from J, with 11 bases in between. The CDR3 is made up of 13 amino acids. The CDR3 is CASRLVTPDTQYF. DNA of the CDR3: TGTGCCAGCAGACTAGTGACCCCAGATACGCAGTATTTT.

The V gene is TRBV28, the J gene TRBJ2-6, with 10 bases identical to TRBD1. The ends lost 4 bases at V and 2 bases at J; junction bases unmatched: 5. From germline, CDR1 is MDHEN and CDR2 SYDVKM. The CDR3 is made up of 17 amino acids. The CDR3 region is CASSSGTGAPGANVLTF. The CDR3 DNA reads as TGTGCCAGCAGTTCCGGGACAGGGGCCCCTGGGGCCAACGTCCTGACTTTC.

The chain employs TRBV9 and TRBJ1-2, with TRBD1 matching 7 bases. Germline trimming cut 0 bases from V and 8 bases from J; bases unmatched to any gene: 7. The CDR3 runs 14 residues. Germline-derived CDR1 and CDR2 are SGDLS and YYNGEE. The CDR3 spells CASSVEVSDRGYTF. The CDR3 nucleotides read TGTGCCAGCAGCGTAGAAGTATCGGACAGGGGCTACACCTTC.

The V call is TRBV18, the J call TRBJ1-3; 7 bases are shared with TRBD1. After removal of 4 bases from V and 6 bases from J, the junction contained 9 bases not matched to a gene. Germline assignment: CDR1 KGHSH and CDR2 LQKENI. The CDR3 consists of 15 residues. The CDR3 DNA is TGTGCCAGCTCACTAACGGGACAGTCGGAAAACACCATATATTTT. Its translation is CASSLTGQSENTIYF.

V is TRBV6-1 and J is TRBJ1-3, with D possibly TRBD1 on 6 matching bases. Germline V gene lookup returns CDR1 MNHNS and CDR2 SASEGT. This CDR3 comprises 14 residues. Trimming stripped 5 bases from V and 4 bases from J, with 12 bases between. The CDR3, as DNA: TGTGCCAGCAGTCGCCGGGACACGGGAAACACCATATATTTT. As protein: CASSRRDTGNTIYF.

V and J are TRBV7-2 and TRBJ1-5; D is uncertain. The CDR3 spans 14 residues. V lost 1 base, J lost 6 bases, and 10 bases lay in between. The V gene's germline CDR1 is SGHTA and CDR2 FQGNSA. The CDR3 loop is CASSLGREGQPQHF. In nucleotides, the CDR3 is TGTGCCAGCAGCTTAGGGAGGGAAGGTCAGCCCCAGCATTTT.

The gene calls are TRBV19 and TRBJ1-5; D perhaps matches TRBD1 (6 bases). Trimming pared 6 bases from V and 6 bases from J, leaving 18 bases between. The CDR3 sequence is 15 residues long. CDR1 is LNHDA and CDR2 is SQIVND in the germline V gene (reference sequence). Written as DNA, the CDR3 is TGTGCCAGTAGCCCGTGGGGGCAGGGTGGTCAGCCCCAGCATTTT. This translates into CASSPWGQGGQPQHF.

V usage is TRBV6-2 or TRBV6-3 and J usage is TRBJ2-7; D possibly corresponds to TRBD1 (6 bases). The V end lost 6 bases, the J end lost 4 bases, and 16 bases lay between the germline ends. There are 14 residues in the CDR3. The germline gives CDR1 MNHEY, CDR2 SVGEGT. The CDR3 region has the DNA TGTGCCAGCAGCTCCGGGACATCGGGGTACGAGCAGTACTTC. Amino acid sequence: CASSSGTSGYEQYF.

The chain links TRBV19 to TRBJ2-5, with D possibly TRBD2 on 7 matching bases. CDR1 and CDR2 from the germline V gene are LNHDA and SQIVND (reference sequence). CDR3 length equals 14 residues. With 6 bases removed from V and 5 bases from J, the gap between germline ends came to 16 bases. DNA for the CDR3: TGTGCCAGTAGGGAACGGGGGGCCCAGGAGACCCAGTACTTC. It translates to CASRERGAQETQYF.

This clone was seen at least ten times. This chain connects TRBV5-5 to TRBJ1-6; D gene unclear. The V end lost 2 bases, the J end lost 0 bases, and 12 bases lay between the germline ends. This CDR3 contains 17 residues. Per germline, CDR1 SGHKS and CDR2 YYEKEE (reference sequence). The CDR3 spells CASSFNILSSYNSPLHF. The CDR3 nucleotides read TGTGCCAGCAGCTTTAACATATTAAGCTCCTATAATTCACCCCTCCACTTT.

The chain combines TRBV1 with TRBJ1-5. TRBV1 is flagged as a pseudogene. The CDR3 totals 19 residues. CDR3 region: CTSSQGVGKALHSNQPQHF. DNA for the CDR3: TGCACCAGCAGCCAAGGGGTCGGGAAGGCACTCCATAGCAATCAGCCCCAGCATTTT.

The J gene is TRBJ1-2, the V gene TRBV5-1, with a possible D match to TRBD1 (6 bases). V lost 4 bases to trimming and J lost 7 bases, with 14 bases between them. Germline CDR1 SGHRS, CDR2 YFSETQ. The CDR3 is 13 residues long. The chain's CDR3 is CASSLAGAGGYTF. The CDR3 DNA is TGCGCCAGCAGCCTCGCAGGGGCGGGTGGCTACACCTTC.

The V and J genes are TRBV6-5 and TRBJ2-7; maybe TRBD2 (5 bases). V was trimmed by 7 bases and J by 2 bases, leaving 15 bases between them. The CDR3 is made up of 14 amino acids. Per germline, CDR1 MNHEY and CDR2 SVGAGI. The CDR3 region has the DNA TGTGCCAGCACAGTTAAAAGCGGAGCCTACGAGCAGTACTTC. It codes for CASTVKSGAYEQYF.